This T cell receptor beta chain stems from a study of technical replicates of blood from a handful of donors. Assay: immunoSEQ multiplex PCR; the TCRdb copy retains only in-frame clones and omits some. The repertoire holds 62,000 or so clones, with more than 75% as singletons. The CDR3 length is 15 residues. Trimming at V came to 6 bases and at J to 2 bases, leaving 9 bases not matched to a gene. Germline V gives CDR1 MNHNS, CDR2 SASEGT. This clonotype was sampled from a human donor in good health. Some clones in this sample may be carry-over from other donors' samples. The rearrangement links TRBV6-1 to TRBJ2-7, with 8 nucleotides matching TRBD2. Specimen: PBMCs. This chain's CDR3 is CASRYALAGTYEQYF. The CDR3 DNA follows: TGTGCCAGCAGGTATGCGCTAGCGGGTACCTACGAGCAGTACTTC.